This entry describes one T cell receptor (beta chain). No antigen is known for it. Attachment of unique molecular identifiers to individual cDNA molecules was performed in the library. Per the original methods: Individual samples carried between 23,224 and 690,600 TCRs, with some 100,000 as the median. Each CDR3 protein gets one entry after TCRdb re-called the 5' RACE reads with MiXCR. The V and J calls come from TCRdb's annotation, not from the publication. The sample has under 150,000 distinct CDR3 sequences; approximately 20% are singletons. It was unfractionated whole blood from which total RNA was extracted. The data originate from a study of human T cells and chemical hapten exposure. Whole-study context: Small differences in pooled library volume mainly drove the variation in TCR yields per sample. Study results and limitations: Sensitizing to DPC left TCRs with a frequency above 1 in 1000 unaltered.

The trim removed 2 bases at V and 0 bases at J, leaving 6 bases unmatched. CDR3 size: 18 residues. Germline V gene data show CDR1 as MGHRA and CDR2 as YSYEKL. The gene calls are TRBV4-1 and TRBJ2-1; 11 positions match TRBD2. The clonotype was recovered from a human donor in good health. The CDR3 region has the DNA TGCGCCAGCAGCCAAAGGACTAGCGGGCTGAGCTCCTACAATGAGCAGTTCTTC. Encoded protein: CASSQRTSGLSSYNEQFF.